This T cell receptor (beta chain) was found in a study of blood T cell repertoires in COVID-19. Sequencing was performed with immunoSEQ multiplex PCR; in TCRdb, only in-frame clones are kept and a portion is missing. Of some 300,000 clones in the sample, about nine tenths were seen once. This CDR3 is 17 amino acids long. V shed 3 bases and J shed 3 bases, with 21 bases lying between them. Input material: peripheral blood. The sequence was obtained from a woman in her forties or fifties with COVID-19, enrolled during active disease. The chain carries TRBV23-1 and TRBJ2-7; D perhaps matches TRBD2 (6 bases). TRBV23-1 is an open reading frame, and its role is uncertain. The CDR3 DNA sequence: TGCGCCAGCAGTCACCTCGCCATAGCGGTTCTTGGCTACGAGCAGTACTTC. This codes for CASSHLAIAVLGYEQYF.